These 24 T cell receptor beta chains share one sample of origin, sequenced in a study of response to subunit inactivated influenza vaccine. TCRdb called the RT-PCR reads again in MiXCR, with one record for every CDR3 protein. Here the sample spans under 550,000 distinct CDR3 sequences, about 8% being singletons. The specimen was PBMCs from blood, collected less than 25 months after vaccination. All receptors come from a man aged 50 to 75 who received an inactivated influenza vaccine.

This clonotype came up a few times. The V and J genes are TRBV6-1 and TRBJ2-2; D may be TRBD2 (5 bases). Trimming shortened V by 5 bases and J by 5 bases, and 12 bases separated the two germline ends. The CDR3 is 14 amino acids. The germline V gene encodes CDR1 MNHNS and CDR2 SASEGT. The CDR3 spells CASSIGPGTGELFF. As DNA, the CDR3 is TGTGCCAGCAGTATCGGACCGGGGACCGGGGAGCTGTTTTTT.

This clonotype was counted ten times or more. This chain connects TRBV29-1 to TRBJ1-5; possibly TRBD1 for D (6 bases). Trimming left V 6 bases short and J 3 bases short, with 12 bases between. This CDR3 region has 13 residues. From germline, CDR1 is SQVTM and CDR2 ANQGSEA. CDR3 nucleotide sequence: TGCAGCGTCGGGGGGGCCGTCAATCAGCCCCAGCATTTT. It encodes CSVGGAVNQPQHF.

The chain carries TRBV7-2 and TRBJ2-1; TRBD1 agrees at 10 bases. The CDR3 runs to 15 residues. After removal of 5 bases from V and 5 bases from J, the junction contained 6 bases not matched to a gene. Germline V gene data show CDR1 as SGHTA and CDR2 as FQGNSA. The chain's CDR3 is CASSPDRGNHNEQFF. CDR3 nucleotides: TGTGCCAGCAGCCCGGACAGGGGGAACCACAATGAGCAGTTCTTC.

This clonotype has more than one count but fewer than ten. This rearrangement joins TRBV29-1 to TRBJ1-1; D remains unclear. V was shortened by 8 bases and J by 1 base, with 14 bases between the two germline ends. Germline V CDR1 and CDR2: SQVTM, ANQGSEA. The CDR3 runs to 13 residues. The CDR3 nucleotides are TGCAGCACTAAGTGGGGTACGAACACTGAAGCTTTCTTT. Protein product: CSTKWGTNTEAFF.

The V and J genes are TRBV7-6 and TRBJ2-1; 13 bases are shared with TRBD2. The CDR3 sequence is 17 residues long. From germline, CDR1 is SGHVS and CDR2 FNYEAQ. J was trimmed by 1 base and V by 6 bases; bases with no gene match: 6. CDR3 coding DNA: TGTGCCAGCAGGGCCGGGACTAGCGGGAATTCCTACAATGAGCAGTTCTTC. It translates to CASRAGTSGNSYNEQFF.

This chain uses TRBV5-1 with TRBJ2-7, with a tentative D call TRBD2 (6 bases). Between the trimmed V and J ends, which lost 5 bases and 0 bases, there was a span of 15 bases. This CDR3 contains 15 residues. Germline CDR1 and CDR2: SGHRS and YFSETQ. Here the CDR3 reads CASRSGTLASYEQYF. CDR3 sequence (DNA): TGCGCCAGCAGGTCCGGGACTCTTGCCTCCTACGAGCAGTACTTC.

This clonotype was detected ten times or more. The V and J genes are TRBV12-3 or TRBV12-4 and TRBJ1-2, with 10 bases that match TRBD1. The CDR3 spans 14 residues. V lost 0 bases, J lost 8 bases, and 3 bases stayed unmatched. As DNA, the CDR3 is TGTGCCAGCAGTTTAGCGGGACAGGGGAACGGCTACACCTTC. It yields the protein CASSLAGQGNGYTF.

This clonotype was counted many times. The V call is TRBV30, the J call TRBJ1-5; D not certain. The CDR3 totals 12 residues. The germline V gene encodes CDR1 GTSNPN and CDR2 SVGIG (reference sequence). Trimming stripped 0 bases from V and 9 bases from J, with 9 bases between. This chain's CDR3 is CAWSVQRGPQHF. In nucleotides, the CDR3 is TGTGCCTGGAGTGTACAACGGGGGCCCCAGCATTTT.

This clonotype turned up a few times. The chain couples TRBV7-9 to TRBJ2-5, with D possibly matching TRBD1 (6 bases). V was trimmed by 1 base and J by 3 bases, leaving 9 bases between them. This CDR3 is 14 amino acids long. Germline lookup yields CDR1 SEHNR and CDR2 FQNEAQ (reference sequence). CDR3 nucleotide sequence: TGTGCCAGCAGCTTAGGGGCAGGGGAAGAGACCCAGTACTTC. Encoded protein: CASSLGAGEETQYF.

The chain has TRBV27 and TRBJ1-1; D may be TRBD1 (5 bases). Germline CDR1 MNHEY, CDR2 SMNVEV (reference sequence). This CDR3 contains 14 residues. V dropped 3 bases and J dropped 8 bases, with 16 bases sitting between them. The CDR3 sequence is CASSFRGRTGEAFF. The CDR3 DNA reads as TGTGCCAGCAGTTTCCGGGGACGGACGGGGGAAGCTTTCTTT.

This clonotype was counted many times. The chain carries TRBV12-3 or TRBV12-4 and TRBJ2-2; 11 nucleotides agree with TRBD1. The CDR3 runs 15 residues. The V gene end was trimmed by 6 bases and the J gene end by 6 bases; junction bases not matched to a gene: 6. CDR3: CASSIPGQGAGELFF. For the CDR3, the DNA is TGTGCCAGCAGCATACCGGGACAGGGGGCCGGGGAGCTGTTTTTT.

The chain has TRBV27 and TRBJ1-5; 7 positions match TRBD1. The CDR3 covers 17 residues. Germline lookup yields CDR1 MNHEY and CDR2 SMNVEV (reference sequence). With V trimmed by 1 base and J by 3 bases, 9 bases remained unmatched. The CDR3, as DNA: TGTGCCAGCAGTTTATTGGGGACAGAAGGGACCAATCAGCCCCAGCATTTT. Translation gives CASSLLGTEGTNQPQHF.

CDR3 loop: CASSPDGEISYEQYF. CDR3 nucleotides: TGTGCCAGCAGCCCGGACGGGGAAATTTCCTACGAGCAGTACTTC. The chain uses TRBV6-4 and TRBJ2-7; TRBD2 might be the D (5 bases). CDR1 and CDR2 (germline): MRHNA, SNTAGT. Trimming removed 6 bases from V and 1 base from J, with 16 bases in between. The CDR3 has 15 residues.

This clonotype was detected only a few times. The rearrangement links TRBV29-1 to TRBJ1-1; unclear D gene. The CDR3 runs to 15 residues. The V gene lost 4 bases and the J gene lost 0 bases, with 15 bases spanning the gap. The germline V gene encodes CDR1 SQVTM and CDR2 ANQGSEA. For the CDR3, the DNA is TGCAGCGTTGGTCGGGGTTATAACATGAACACTGAAGCTTTCTTT. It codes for CSVGRGYNMNTEAFF.

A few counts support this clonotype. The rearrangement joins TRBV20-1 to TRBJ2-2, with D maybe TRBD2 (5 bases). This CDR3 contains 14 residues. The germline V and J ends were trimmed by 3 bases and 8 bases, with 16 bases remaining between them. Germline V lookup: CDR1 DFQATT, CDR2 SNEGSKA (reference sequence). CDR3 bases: TGCAGTGCTAGTGGCGGGCGGAATACTGGGGAGCTGTTTTTT. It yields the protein CSASGGRNTGELFF.

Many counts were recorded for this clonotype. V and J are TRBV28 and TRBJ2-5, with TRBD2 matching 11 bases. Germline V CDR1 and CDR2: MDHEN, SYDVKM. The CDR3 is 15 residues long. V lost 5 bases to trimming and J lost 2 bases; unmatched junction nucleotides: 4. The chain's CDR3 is CASSPIAGGQETQYF. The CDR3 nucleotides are TGTGCCAGCAGTCCAATAGCGGGGGGGCAAGAGACCCAGTACTTC.

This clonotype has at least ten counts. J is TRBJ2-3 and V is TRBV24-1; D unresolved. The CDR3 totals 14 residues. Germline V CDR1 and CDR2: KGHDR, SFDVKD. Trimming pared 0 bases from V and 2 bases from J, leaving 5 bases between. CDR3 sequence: CATSDLGDTDTQYF. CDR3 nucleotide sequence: TGTGCCACCAGTGATTTGGGGGACACAGATACGCAGTATTTT.

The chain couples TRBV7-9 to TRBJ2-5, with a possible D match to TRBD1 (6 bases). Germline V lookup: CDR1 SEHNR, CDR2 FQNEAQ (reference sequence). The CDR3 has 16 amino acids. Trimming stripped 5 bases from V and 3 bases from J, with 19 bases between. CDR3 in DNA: TGTGCCAGCAGCCCACATGGGACATCGGGTAAAGAGACCCAGTACTTC. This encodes CASSPHGTSGKETQYF.

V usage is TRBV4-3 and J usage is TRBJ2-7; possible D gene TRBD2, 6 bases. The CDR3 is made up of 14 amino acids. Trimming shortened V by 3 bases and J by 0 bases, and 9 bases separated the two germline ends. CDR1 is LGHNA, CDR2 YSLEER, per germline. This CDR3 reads CASSQSGSSYEQYF. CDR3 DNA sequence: TGCGCCAGCAGCCAGAGCGGGTCCTCCTACGAGCAGTACTTC.

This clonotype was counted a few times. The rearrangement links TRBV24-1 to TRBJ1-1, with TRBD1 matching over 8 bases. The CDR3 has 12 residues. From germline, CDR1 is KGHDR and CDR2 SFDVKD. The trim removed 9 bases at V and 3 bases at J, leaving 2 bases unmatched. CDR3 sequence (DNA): TGTGCCACCCAGGGGGCTTACACTGAAGCTTTCTTT. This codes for CATQGAYTEAFF.

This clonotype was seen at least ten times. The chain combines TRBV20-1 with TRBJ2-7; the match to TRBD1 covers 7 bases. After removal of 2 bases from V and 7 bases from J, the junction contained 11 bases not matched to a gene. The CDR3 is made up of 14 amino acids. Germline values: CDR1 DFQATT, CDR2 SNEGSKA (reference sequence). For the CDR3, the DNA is TGCAGTGCTAGACCCCGACAGGGATTGCGGGAGCAGTACTTC. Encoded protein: CSARPRQGLREQYF.

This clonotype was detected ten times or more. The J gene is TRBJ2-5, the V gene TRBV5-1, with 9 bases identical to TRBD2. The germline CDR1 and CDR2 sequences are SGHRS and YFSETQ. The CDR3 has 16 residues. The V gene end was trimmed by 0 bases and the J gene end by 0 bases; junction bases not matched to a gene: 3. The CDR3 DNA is TGCGCCAGCAGCTTGGGAACTAGCGGGTACCAAGAGACCCAGTACTTC. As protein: CASSLGTSGYQETQYF. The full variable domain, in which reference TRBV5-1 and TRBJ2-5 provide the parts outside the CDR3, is KAGVTQTPRYLIKTRGQQVTLSCSPISGHRSVSWYQQTPGQGLQFLFEYFSETQRNKGNFPGRFSGRQFSNSRSEMNVSTLELGDSALYLCASSLGTSGYQETQYFGPGTRLLVL.

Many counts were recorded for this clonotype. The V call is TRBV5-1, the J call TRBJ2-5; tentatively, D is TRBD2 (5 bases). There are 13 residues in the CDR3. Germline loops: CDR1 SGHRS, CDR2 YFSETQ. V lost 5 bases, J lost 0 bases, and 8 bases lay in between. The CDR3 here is CASRPGNQETQYF. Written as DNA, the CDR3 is TGCGCCAGCAGACCGGGGAACCAAGAGACCCAGTACTTC.

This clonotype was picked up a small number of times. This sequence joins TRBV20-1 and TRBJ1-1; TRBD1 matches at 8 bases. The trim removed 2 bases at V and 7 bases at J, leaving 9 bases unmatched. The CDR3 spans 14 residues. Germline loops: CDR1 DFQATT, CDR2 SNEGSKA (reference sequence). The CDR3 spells CSARTLTGGREAFF. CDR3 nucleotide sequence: TGCAGTGCTAGAACTCTTACAGGGGGTCGTGAAGCTTTCTTT.